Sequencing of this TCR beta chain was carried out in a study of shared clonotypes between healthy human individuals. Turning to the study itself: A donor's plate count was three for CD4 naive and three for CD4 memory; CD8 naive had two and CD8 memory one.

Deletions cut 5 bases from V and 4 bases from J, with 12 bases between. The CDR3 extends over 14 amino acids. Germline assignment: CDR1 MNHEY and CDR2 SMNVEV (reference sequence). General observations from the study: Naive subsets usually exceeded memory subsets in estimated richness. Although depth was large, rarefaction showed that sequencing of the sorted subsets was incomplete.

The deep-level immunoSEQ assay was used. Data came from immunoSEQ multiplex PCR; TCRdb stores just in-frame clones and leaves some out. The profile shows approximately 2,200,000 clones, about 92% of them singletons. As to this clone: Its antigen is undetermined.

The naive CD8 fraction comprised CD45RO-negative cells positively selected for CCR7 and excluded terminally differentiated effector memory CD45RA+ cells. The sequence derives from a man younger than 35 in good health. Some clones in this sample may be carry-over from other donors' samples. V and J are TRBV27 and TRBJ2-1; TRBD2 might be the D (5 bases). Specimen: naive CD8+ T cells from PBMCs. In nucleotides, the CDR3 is TGTGCCAGCAGTGCGACCGCGGGTTACAATGAGCAGTTCTTC. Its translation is CASSATAGYNEQFF.